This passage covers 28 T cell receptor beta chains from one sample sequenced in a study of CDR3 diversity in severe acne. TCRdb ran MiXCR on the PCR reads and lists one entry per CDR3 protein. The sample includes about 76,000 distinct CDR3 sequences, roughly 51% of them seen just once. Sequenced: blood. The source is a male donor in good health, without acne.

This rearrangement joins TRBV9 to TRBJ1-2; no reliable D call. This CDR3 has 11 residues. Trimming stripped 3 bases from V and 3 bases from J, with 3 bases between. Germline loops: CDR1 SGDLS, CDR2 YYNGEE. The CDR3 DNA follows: TGTGCCAGCAGCGCATACTATGGCTACACCTTC. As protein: CASSAYYGYTF.

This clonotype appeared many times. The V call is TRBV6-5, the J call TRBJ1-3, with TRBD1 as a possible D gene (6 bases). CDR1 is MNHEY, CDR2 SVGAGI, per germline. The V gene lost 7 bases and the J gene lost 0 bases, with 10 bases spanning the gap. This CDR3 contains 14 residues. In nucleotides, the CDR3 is TGTGCCAGCATGAGGGGGGGCTCTGGAAACACCATATATTTT. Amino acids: CASMRGGSGNTIYF.

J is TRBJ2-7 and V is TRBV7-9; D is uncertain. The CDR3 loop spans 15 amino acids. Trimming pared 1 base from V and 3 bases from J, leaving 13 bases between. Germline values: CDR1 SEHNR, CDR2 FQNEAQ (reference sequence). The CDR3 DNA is TGTGCCAGCAGCTTAGAGTCGGTTTGGCGCTACGAGCAGTACTTC. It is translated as CASSLESVWRYEQYF. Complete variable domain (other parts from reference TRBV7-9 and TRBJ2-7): DTGVSQNPRHKITKRGQNVTFRCDPISEHNRLYWYRQTLGQGPEFLTYFQNEAQLEKSRLLSDRFSAERPKGSFSTLEIQRTEQGDSAMYLCASSLESVWRYEQYFGPGTRLTVT.

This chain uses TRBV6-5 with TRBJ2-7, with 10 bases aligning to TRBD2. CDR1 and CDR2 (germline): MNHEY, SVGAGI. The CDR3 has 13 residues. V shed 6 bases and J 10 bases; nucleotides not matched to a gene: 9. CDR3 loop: CASSPRLAGVQYF. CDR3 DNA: TGTGCCAGCAGCCCCCGGCTAGCGGGAGTACAGTACTTC.

The CDR3: CSASSRDFNEQYF. In nucleotides, the CDR3 is TGCAGTGCCAGTAGTCGGGACTTTAACGAGCAGTACTTC. V and J are TRBV20-1 and TRBJ2-7; D perhaps matches TRBD2 (6 bases). This CDR3 is built from 13 residues. The germline gives CDR1 DFQATT, CDR2 SNEGSKA (reference sequence). V lost 6 bases and J 5 bases, leaving 17 bases between the germline ends.

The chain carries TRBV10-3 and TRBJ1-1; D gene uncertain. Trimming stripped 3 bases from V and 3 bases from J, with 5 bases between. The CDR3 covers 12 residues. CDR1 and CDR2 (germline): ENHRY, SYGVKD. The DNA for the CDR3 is TGTGCCATCAGTGAAGGGTACACTGAAGCTTTCTTT. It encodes CAISEGYTEAFF.

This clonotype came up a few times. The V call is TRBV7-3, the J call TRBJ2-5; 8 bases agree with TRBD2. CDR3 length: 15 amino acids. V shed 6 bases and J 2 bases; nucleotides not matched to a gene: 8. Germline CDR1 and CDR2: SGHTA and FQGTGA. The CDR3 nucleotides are TGTGCCAGCAGTGGAGCTAGCGGGCTTCAAGAGACCCAGTACTTC. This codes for CASSGASGLQETQYF. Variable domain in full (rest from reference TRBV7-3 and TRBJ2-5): GAGVSQTPSNKVTEKGKYVELRCDPISGHTALYWYRQSLGQGPEFLIYFQGTGAADDSGLPNDRFFAVRPEGSVSTLKIQRTERGDSAVYLCASSGASGLQETQYFGPGTRLLVL.

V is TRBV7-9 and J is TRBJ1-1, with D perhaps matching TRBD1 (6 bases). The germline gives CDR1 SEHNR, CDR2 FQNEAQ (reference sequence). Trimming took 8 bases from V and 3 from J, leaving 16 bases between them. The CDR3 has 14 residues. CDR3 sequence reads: CASAPRGGYTEAFF. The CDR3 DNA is TGTGCCAGCGCACCACGAGGGGGGTACACTGAAGCTTTCTTT.

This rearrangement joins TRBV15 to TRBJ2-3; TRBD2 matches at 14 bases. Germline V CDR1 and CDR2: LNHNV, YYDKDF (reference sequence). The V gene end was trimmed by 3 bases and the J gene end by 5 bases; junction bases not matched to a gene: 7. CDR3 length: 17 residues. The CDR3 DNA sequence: TGTGCCACCAGCAGCGCGCCGGGACTAGCGGGGGTAGATACGCAGTATTTT. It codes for CATSSAPGLAGVDTQYF.

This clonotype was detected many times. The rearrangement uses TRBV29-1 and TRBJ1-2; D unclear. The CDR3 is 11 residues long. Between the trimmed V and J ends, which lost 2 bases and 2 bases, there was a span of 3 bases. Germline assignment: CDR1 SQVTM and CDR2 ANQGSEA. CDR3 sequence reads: CSVEQNYGYTF. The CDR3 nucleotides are TGCAGCGTTGAACAGAACTATGGCTACACCTTC. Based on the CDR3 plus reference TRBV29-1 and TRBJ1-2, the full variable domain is SAVISQKPSRDICQRGTSLTIQCQVDSQVTMMFWYRQQPGQSLTLIATANQGSEATYESGFVIDKFPISRPNLTFSTLTVSNMSPEDSSIYLCSVEQNYGYTFGSGTRLTVV.

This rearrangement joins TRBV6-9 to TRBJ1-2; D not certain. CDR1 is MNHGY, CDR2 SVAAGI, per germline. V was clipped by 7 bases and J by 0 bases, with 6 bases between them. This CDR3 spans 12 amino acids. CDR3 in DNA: TGTGCCAGCACCCCCACTAACTATGGCTACACCTTC. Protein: CASTPTNYGYTF.

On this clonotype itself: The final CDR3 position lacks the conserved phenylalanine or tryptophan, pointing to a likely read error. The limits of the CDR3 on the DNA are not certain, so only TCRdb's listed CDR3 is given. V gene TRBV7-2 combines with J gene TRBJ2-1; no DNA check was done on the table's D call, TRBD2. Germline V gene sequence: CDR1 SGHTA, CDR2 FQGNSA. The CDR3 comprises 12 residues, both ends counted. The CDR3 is CASKGGGNEQTL.

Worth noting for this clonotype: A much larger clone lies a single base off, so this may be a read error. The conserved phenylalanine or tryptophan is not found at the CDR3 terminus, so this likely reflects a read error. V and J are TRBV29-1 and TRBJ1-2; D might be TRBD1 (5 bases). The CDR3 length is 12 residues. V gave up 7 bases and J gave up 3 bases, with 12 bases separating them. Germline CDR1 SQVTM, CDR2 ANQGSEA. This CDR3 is CSARDSDYGYTL. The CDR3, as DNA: TGCAGCGCTAGGGACTCCGACTATGGCTACACCCTC.

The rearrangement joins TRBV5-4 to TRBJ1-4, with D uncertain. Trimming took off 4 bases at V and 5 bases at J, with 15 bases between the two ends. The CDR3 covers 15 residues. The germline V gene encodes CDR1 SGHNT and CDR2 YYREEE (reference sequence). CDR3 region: CASSRPSSYNEKLFF. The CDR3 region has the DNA TGTGCCAGCAGCCGACCGAGCTCCTACAATGAAAAACTGTTTTTT.

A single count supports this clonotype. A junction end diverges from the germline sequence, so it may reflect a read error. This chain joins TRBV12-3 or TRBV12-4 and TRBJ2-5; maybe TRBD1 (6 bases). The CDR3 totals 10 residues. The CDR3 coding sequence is TGTGCCAGCTCCCTTGCCAGGGGAGACTTC. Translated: CASSLARGDF.

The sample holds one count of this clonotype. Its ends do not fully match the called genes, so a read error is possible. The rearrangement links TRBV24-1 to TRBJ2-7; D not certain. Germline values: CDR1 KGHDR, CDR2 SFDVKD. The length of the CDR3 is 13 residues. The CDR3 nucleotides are TGTGCCAGCAGTTCACCGGGTCCCTACGAGCAGTACTTC. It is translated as CASSSPGPYEQYF.

CDR3 residues: CASRPPGQNTEAFF. The CDR3 DNA reads TGTGCCAGCAGGCCTCCGGGACAGAACACTGAAGCTTTCTTT. The chain combines TRBV7-9 with TRBJ1-1; D might be TRBD1 (6 bases). CDR3 length: 14 amino acids. Germline CDR1 is SEHNR and CDR2 is FQNEAQ (reference sequence). Trimming stripped 6 bases from V and 1 base from J, with 12 bases between.

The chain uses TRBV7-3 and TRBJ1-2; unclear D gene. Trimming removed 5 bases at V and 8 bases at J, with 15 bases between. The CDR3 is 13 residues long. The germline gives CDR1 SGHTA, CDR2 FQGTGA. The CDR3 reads CASSPVWAGGYTF. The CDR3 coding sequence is TGTGCCAGCAGCCCCGTGTGGGCAGGCGGCTACACCTTC.

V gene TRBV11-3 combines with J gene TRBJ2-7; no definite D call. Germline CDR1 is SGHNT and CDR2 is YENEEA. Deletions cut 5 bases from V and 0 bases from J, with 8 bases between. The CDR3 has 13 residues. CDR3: CASSQGVSYEQYF. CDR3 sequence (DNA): TGTGCCAGCAGCCAAGGCGTCTCCTACGAGCAGTACTTC.

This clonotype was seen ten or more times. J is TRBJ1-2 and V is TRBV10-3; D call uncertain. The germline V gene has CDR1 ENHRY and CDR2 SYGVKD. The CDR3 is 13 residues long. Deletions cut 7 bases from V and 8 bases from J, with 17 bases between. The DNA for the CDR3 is TGTGCCATCATGGCCCGAGGCCCGGACGGCTACACCTTC. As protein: CAIMARGPDGYTF.

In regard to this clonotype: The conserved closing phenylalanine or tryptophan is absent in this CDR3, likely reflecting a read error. The CDR3 loop is CASSSRTGGRVNQPQHS. Here the CDR3 DNA reads TGTGCCAGCAGTTCCCGGACAGGGGGGAGGGTCAATCAGCCCCAGCATTCT. This chain joins TRBV25-1 and TRBJ1-5; TRBD1 matches at 10 bases. The CDR3 totals 17 residues. Germline V gene sequence: CDR1 MGHDK, CDR2 SYGVNS. V dropped 5 bases and J dropped 3; count of bases not matched to a gene: 10.

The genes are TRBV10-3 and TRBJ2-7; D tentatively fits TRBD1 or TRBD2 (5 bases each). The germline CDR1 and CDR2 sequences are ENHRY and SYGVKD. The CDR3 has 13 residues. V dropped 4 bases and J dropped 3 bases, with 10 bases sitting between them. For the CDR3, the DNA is TGTGCCATCAGTGGAGGGGCTAACTACGAGCAGTACTTC. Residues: CAISGGANYEQYF.

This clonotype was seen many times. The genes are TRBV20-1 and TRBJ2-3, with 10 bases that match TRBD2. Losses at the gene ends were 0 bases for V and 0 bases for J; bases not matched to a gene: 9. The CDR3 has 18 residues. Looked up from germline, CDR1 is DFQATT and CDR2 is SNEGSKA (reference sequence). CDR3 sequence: CSARDLASGGASTDTQYF. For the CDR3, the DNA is TGCAGTGCTAGAGATTTGGCTAGCGGGGGCGCTAGCACAGATACGCAGTATTTT.

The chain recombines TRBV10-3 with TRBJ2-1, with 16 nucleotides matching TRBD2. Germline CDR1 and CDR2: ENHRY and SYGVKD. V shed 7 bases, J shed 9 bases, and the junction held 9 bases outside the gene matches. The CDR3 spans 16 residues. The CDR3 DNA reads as TGTGCCATCAAGAGGGGGACTAGCGGGGGGGCGGGTGAGCAGTTCTTC. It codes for CAIKRGTSGGAGEQFF.

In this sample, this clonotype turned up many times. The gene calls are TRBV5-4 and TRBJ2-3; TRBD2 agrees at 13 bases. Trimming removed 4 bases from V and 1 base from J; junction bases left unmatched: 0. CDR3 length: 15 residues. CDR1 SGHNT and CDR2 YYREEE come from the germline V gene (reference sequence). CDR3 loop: CASSGTSGGTDTQYF. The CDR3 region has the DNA TGTGCCAGCAGCGGGACTAGCGGGGGCACAGATACGCAGTATTTT.

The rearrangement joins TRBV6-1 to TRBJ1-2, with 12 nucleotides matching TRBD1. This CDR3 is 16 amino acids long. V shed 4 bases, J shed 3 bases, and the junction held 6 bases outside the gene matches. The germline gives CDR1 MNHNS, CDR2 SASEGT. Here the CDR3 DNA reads TGTGCCAGCAGTGCGGGACAGGGGGCGCGATACTATGGCTACACCTTC. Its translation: CASSAGQGARYYGYTF.

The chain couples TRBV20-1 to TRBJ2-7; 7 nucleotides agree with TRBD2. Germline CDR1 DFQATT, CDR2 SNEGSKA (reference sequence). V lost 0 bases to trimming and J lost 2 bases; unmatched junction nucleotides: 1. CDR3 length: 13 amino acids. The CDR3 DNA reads TGCAGTGCTAGAGATACTAGCGCCTACGAGCAGTACTTC. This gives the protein CSARDTSAYEQYF.

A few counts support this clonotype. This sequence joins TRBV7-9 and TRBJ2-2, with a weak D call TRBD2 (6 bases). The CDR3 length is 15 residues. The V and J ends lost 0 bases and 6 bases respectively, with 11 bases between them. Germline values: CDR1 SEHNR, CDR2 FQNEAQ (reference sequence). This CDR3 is CASSLAGSGAGELFF. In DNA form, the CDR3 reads TGTGCCAGCAGCTTAGCCGGGAGTGGGGCCGGGGAGCTGTTTTTT.